This TCR beta chain was recovered during a study of OX40 agonist ivuxolimab in advanced cancers. Trimming took off 3 bases at V and 5 bases at J, with 7 bases between the two ends. This CDR3 has 12 residues. Germline lookup yields CDR1 MDHEN and CDR2 SYDVKM. Only in-frame clones appear in the TCRdb table, and some are missing; sequencing was by immunoSEQ multiplex PCR. In the table there are about 83,000 clones, over 80% of which are singletons. V gene TRBV28 combines with J gene TRBJ1-1; TRBD1 might be the D (5 bases). This sequence was found in an adult with an advanced solid tumor such as melanoma, head and neck, liver or kidney cancer. The sequences come from CD4+ or CD8+ T cells sorted from blood, collected in a trial of the OX40 agonist ivuxolimab. Here the CDR3 reads CASSLRGTEAFF. The CDR3 nucleotides are TGTGCCAGCAGTTTGCGGGGGACTGAAGCTTTCTTT.